This T cell receptor beta chain was sequenced for a study of identifying expanded T cells in peripheral blood. Broader study findings: About 1.2 clones differed between technical replicates, versus about 15 and 19 over time.

Turning to this clone: Its antigen is still unknown.

Sequenced by immunoSEQ multiplex PCR; TCRdb stores in-frame clones only, minus some. Among some 72,000 clones, about 90% were seen once, and the ten largest hold about 3.3%. This CDR3 contains 18 residues. Per the germline V gene, CDR1 is SGHDT and CDR2 is YYEEEE. Trimming cost V 5 bases and J 0 bases; bases outside gene matches: 13. The chain employs TRBV5-6 and TRBJ1-3; 8 nucleotides line up with TRBD1. The specimen sequenced was blood. The TCR was taken from a person between 18 and 75 years old in good health. The CDR3 protein is CASSRTRDRWSSGNTIYF. The CDR3 region has the DNA TGTGCCAGCAGTCGGACCCGGGACAGGTGGAGCTCTGGAAACACCATATATTTT.